This TCR beta chain derives from a study of T cells in Graves' hyperthyroidism and ophthalmopathy. Study-level background: At the time of initial diagnosis and before any treatment, peripheral blood was collected.

With V trimmed by 2 bases and J by 5 bases, 17 bases remained unmatched. Germline lookup yields CDR1 DFQATT and CDR2 SNEGSKA (reference sequence). The CDR3 has 18 residues. A remark on this clonotype: Its antigen is unidentified. This sequence may be a read error, since a much larger clone differs from it by one base.

Study-wide findings and caveats: Expanded thyroid clonotypes (above 0.001) were mostly also found in blood. A model of 13 V-J features distinguished ophthalmopathy from stable hyperthyroidism.

The CDR3 regions of TCR beta were amplified from RNA transcripts. In the first-round RT-PCR of the TCR CDR3, the HTBI primer set was used. TCRdb passed the multiplex PCR reads through MiXCR, listing each CDR3 protein once. The sample carries some 620,000 distinct CDR3 sequences, 15% to 20% recorded once. The clonotype was recovered from a woman between 25 and 40 years old with Graves' hyperthyroidism. The specimen sequenced was blood. V and J are TRBV20-1 and TRBJ2-3; 9 bases agree with TRBD2. As DNA, the CDR3 is TGCAGTGCTAGATCAATGGCGGGGAGCGGGAGGTTTTTAGATACGCAGTATTTT. Translated, it gives CSARSMAGSGRFLDTQYF.